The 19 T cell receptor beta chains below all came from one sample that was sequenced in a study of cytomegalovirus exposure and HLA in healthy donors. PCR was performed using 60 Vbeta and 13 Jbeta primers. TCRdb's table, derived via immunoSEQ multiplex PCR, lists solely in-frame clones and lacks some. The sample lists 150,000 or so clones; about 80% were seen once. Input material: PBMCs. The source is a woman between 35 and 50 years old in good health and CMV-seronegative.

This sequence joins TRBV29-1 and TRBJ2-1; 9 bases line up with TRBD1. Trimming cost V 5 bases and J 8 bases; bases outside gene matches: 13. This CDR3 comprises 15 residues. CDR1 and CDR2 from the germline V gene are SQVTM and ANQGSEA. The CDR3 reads CSVFIADRGTDEQFF. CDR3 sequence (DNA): TGCAGCGTTTTCATAGCGGACAGGGGAACTGATGAGCAGTTCTTC.

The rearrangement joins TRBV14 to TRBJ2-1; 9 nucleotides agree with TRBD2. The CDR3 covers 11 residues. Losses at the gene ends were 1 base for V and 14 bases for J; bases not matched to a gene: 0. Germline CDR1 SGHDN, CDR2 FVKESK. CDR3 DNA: TGTGCCAGCAGCCAAGGACTAGCGGAGTTCTTC. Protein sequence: CASSQGLAEFF.

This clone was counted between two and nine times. CDR3 sequence reads: CATSRDRLAVGELFF. In DNA, the CDR3 is TGTGCCACCAGCAGAGATCGACTAGCGGTCGGGGAGCTGTTTTTT. V and J are TRBV15 and TRBJ2-2; TRBD2 matches at 9 bases. V shed 0 bases and J 7 bases; nucleotides not matched to a gene: 3. Germline V CDR1 and CDR2: LNHNV, YYDKDF (reference sequence). The CDR3 runs to 15 residues.

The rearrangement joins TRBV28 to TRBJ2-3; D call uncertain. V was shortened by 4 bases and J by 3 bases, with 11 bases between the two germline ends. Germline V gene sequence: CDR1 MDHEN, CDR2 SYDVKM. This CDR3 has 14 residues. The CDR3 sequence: CASSSQRRTDTQYF. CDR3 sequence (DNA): TGTGCCAGCAGTTCCCAGCGAAGGACAGATACGCAGTATTTT.

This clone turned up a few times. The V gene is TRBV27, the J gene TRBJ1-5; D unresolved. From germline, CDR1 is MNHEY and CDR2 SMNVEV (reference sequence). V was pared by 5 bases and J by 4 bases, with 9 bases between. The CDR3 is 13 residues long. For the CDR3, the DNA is TGTGCCAGCAGTATGACGGGAAATCAGCCCCAGCATTTT. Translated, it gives CASSMTGNQPQHF.

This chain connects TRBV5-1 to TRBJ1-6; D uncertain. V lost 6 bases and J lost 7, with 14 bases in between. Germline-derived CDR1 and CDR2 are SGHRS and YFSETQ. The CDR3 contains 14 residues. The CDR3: CASKPGMRNSPLHF. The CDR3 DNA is TGCGCCAGCAAGCCGGGGATGCGGAATTCACCCCTCCACTTT. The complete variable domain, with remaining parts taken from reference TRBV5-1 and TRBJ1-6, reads KAGVTQTPRYLIKTRGQQVTLSCSPISGHRSVSWYQQTPGQGLQFLFEYFSETQRNKGNFPGRFSGRQFSNSRSEMNVSTLELGDSALYLCASKPGMRNSPLHFGNGTRLTVT.

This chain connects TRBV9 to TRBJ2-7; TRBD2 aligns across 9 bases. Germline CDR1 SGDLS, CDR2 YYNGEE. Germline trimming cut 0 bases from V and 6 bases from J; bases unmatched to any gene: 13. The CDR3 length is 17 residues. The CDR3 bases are TGTGCCAGCAGCGTAGACCCAGCGGGAGGTCCCAGGGGCGAGCAGTACTTC. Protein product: CASSVDPAGGPRGEQYF.

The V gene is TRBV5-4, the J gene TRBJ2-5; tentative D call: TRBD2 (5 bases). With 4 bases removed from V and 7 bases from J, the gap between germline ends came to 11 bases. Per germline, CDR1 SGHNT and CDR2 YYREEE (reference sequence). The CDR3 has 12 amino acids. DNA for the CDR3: TGTGCCAGCAGCCCTGGTGAGGGGACCCAGTACTTC. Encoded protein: CASSPGEGTQYF.

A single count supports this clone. This CDR3 is CASSQPTGIGYTF. DNA of the CDR3: TGTGCCAGCAGCCAACCAACAGGGATAGGCTACACCTTC. The chain is built from TRBV14 and TRBJ1-2, with a weak D call TRBD1 (6 bases). The germline V gene has CDR1 SGHDN and CDR2 FVKESK. The V gene lost 2 bases and the J gene lost 8 bases, with 12 bases spanning the gap. The CDR3 contains 13 residues.

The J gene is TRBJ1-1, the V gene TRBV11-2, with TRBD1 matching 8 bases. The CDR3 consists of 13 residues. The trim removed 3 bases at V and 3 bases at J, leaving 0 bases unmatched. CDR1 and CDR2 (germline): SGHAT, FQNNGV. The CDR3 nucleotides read TGTGCCAGCAGCTTGGGACAGGACACTGAAGCTTTCTTT. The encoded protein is CASSLGQDTEAFF.

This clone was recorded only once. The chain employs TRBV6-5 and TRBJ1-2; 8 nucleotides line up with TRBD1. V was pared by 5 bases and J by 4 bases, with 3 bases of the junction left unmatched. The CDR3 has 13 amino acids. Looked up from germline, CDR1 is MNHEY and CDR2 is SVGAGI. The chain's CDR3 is CASSKQGVYGYTF. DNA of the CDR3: TGTGCCAGCAGTAAACAGGGGGTCTATGGCTACACCTTC.

The CDR3 loop is CASSATGVVGEKLFF. The CDR3 DNA reads as TGTGCCAGCAGTGCTACAGGGGTTGTAGGTGAAAAACTGTTTTTT. This chain links TRBV25-1 with TRBJ1-4, with 7 positions matching TRBD1. The CDR3 covers 15 residues. Looked up from germline, CDR1 is MGHDK and CDR2 is SYGVNS. Unmatched junction bases numbered 9, after V lost 4 bases and J lost 7 bases. Using reference TRBV25-1 and TRBJ1-4 for the parts outside the CDR3, the full variable domain is EADIYQTPRYLVIGTGKKITLECSQTMGHDKMYWYQQDPGMELHLIHYSYGVNSTEKGDLSSESTVSRIRTEHFPLTLESARPSHTSQYLCASSATGVVGEKLFFGSGTQLSVL.

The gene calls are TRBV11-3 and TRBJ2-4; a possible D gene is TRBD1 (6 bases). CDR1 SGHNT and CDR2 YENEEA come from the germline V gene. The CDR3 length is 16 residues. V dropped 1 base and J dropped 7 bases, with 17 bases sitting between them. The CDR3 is CASSLVGTHQGNIQYF. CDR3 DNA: TGTGCCAGCAGCTTAGTCGGGACCCATCAGGGGAACATTCAGTACTTC.

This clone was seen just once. The CDR3 region has the DNA TGTGCCAGCAGGTACAGGGGGCCGAACACCGGGGAGCTGTTTTTT. Encoded protein: CASRYRGPNTGELFF. V usage is TRBV2 and J usage is TRBJ2-2; 9 bases align to TRBD1. J gave up 0 bases and V 6 bases, and 2 bases lay outside the gene matches. This CDR3 region has 15 residues. The V gene's germline CDR1 is SNHLY and CDR2 FYNNEI.

CDR3 sequence reads: CASSSLTSLGYEQYF. CDR3 nucleotides: TGTGCCAGCAGCTCCTTGACAAGTCTGGGCTACGAGCAGTACTTC. The chain combines TRBV7-9 with TRBJ2-7, with D unresolved. Looked up from germline, CDR1 is SEHNR and CDR2 is FQNEAQ (reference sequence). V was pared by 4 bases and J by 3 bases, with 16 bases between. The CDR3 covers 15 residues. The whole variable domain, remainder taken from reference TRBV7-9 and TRBJ2-7, is DTGVSQNPRHKITKRGQNVTFRCDPISEHNRLYWYRQTLGQGPEFLTYFQNEAQLEKSRLLSDRFSAERPKGSFSTLEIQRTEQGDSAMYLCASSSLTSLGYEQYFGPGTRLTVT.

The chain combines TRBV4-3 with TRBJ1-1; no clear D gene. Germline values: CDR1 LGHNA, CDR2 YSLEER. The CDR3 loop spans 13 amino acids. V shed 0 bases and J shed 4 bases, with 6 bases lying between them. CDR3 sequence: CASSQERTTEAFF. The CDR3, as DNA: TGCGCCAGCAGCCAAGAGAGAACCACTGAAGCTTTCTTT.

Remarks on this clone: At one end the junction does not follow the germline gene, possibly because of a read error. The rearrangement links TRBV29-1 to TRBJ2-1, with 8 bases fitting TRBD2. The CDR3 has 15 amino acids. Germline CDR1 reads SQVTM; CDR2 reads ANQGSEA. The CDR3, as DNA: TGCAGCGTTGAGTCGCTTAGCGGGGACGACAATGAGCGGTTCTTC. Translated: CSVESLSGDDNERFF.

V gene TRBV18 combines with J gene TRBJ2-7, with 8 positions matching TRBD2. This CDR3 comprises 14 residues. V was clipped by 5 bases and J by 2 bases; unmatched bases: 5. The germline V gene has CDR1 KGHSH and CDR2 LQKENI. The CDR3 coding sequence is TGTGCCAGCTCAGCGGGGGGCCTCCCCTACGAGCAGTACTTC. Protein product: CASSAGGLPYEQYF.

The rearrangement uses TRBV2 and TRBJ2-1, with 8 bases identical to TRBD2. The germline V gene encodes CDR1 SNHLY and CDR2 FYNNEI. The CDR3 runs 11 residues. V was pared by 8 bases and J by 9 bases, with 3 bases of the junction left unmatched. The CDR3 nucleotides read TGTGCCAGCGGACTAGCCTCTGAGCAGTTCTTC. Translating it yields CASGLASEQFF.